The source of this TCR beta chain is a study of blood T cell repertoires in COVID-19. The overall study: Acute-phase and convalescent COVID-19 samples originated in the United States, Italy and Spain. Sources were T cells, B-cell-depleted T cells, or PBMCs; the material itself was cDNA or gDNA.

Per the study methods: Estimation of nucleated cell counts relied on the amplification of reference gene primers. This table comes from immunoSEQ multiplex PCR, and its TCRdb copy is limited to in-frame clones, with some not included. V, J and clone size reflect that table, while D and trimming were determined from the DNA. Counted here are 150,000 to 250,000 clones, roughly 77% occurring once; the ten biggest clones make up around 5.4%. Seattle patient enrollment occurred during active infection, with longitudinal follow-up thereafter. Germline V lookup: CDR1 MNHEY, CDR2 SVGAGI. Losses at the gene ends were 8 bases for V and 5 bases for J; bases not matched to a gene: 11. This CDR3 region has 14 residues.

The sequenced sample was peripheral blood. The sequence came from a woman aged 35 to 49 with COVID-19, enrolled during active disease. This rearrangement joins TRBV6-5 to TRBJ2-7; 8 bases are a match to TRBD1. In DNA, the CDR3 is TGTGCCAGCGGATGGACAGGGAATTCTGACGAGCAGTACTTC. Its translation: CASGWTGNSDEQYF.